This T cell receptor beta chain was profiled in a study of human T cells and chemical hapten exposure. Whole-study findings and limits: There was alopecia in the donors, so their immune response may differ from that of healthy people. Once DPC sensitization occurred, TCRs above 1 in 1000 frequency showed no change. Expanded TCR sets contained significantly more large CDR3 similarity clusters than controls.

Between the trimmed V and J ends, which lost 8 bases and 0 bases, there was a span of 9 bases. The V gene's germline CDR1 is ENHRY and CDR2 SYGVKD. The CDR3 is 13 amino acids. The time point: patch test 1, 2 weeks after DPC sensitization. Treatment described: therapeutic diphenylcyclopropenone sensitization with weekly scalp DPC. The sample holds a few counts of this clonotype. Its cognate antigen is unknown. TCRdb itself ran the RACE reads through MiXCR, one entry per CDR3 protein. The sample has 340,000 or so distinct CDR3 sequences, 6% to 8.5% seen once; the top ten hold roughly 8%. The chain employs TRBV10-3 and TRBJ2-3, with D unclear. Sequencing was performed on whole blood, taken in connection with sensitization to the hapten diphenylcyclopropenone (DPC). The clonotype comes from a woman aged 18-35 years with alopecia areata. Some clones in this sample may be carry-over from other donors' samples. The CDR3 is CAIGSGSTDTQYF. In nucleotides, the CDR3 is TGTGCCATCGGATCCGGAAGCACAGATACGCAGTATTTT.